These T cell receptor beta chains were read from a single sample in a study of T cells in Graves' hyperthyroidism and ophthalmopathy. One entry per CDR3 protein results from TCRdb running MiXCR on the multiplex PCR reads. The sample contains hundreds of thousands of distinct CDR3 sequences, approximately 40% of which appear only once. Sequenced material: blood. These receptors originate from a man in his late teens or twenties with Graves' hyperthyroidism. The CDR3 runs from the conserved cysteine through the conserved F or W. A D gene is named only where the DNA matches it firmly. Expanded clones are given a class, and other clones once, few, many or no size at all.

D gene,J gene,clone size,V gene,CDR3 protein,CDR3 DNA
NA,TRBJ2-3,NA,TRBV7-9,CASSQGMRATDTQYF,TGTGCCAGCAGCCAAGGGATGAGGGCTACAGATACGCAGTATTTT
NA,TRBJ1-2,NA,TRBV11-1,CASSLPGGYGYTF,TGTGCCAGCAGCTTGCCGGGGGGCTATGGCTACACCTTC
NA,TRBJ2-7,few,TRBV7-3,CASSANKGTQQYF,TGTGCCAGCAGCGCAAACAAGGGAACCCAGCAGTACTTC
NA,TRBJ1-1,many,TRBV25-1,CASRDTGWDTEAFF,TGTGCCAGCAGGGACACAGGGTGGGACACTGAAGCTTTCTTT
NA,TRBJ1-5,many,TRBV20-1,CSASGTVRDQPQHF,TGCAGTGCTAGCGGGACGGTTAGGGATCAGCCCCAGCATTTT
TRBD1,TRBJ1-5,few,TRBV20-1,CSAKTTGVISQHF,TGCAGTGCTAAGACTACAGGGGTTATATCCCAGCATTTT
NA,TRBJ1-1,NA,TRBV7-9,CASGNGEGTEAFF,TGTGCCAGCGGTAACGGGGAGGGCACTGAAGCTTTCTTT
TRBD2,TRBJ2-5,NA,TRBV29-1,CSDGTSGRETQYF,TGCAGCGACGGGACTAGCGGGAGAGAGACCCAGTACTTC
NA,TRBJ2-7,NA,TRBV7-9,CAGSREQGSHEQYF,TGTGCCGGCAGCCGTGAACAGGGTTCCCACGAGCAGTACTTC
NA,TRBJ1-3,NA,TRBV19,CASSMRGSSGNTIYF,TGTGCCAGTAGTATGAGGGGGAGCTCTGGAAACACCATATATTTT
TRBD2,TRBJ2-5,many,TRBV7-9,CASSSGARTSGEQETQYF,TGTGCCAGCAGCTCTGGGGCTCGGACTAGCGGGGAGCAAGAGACCCAGTACTTC
TRBD1,TRBJ1-2,NA,TRBV6-5,CASSYGTDCGYTF,TGTGCCAGCAGCTATGGGACAGACTGTGGCTACACCTTC
TRBD1,TRBJ1-5,many,TRBV20-1,CSATGQGGKAQHF,TGCAGTGCCACGGGACAGGGGGGAAAGGCCCAGCATTTT
NA,TRBJ1-2,many,TRBV7-9,CASSSLDAYGYTF,TGTGCCAGCAGCTCGCTGGATGCCTATGGCTACACCTTC
NA,TRBJ2-2,many,TRBV10-3,CAISEWRDTGELFF,TGTGCCATCAGTGAGTGGAGGGACACCGGGGAGCTGTTTTTT
NA,TRBJ1-2,many,TRBV25-1,CASSEFFGNAGYTF,TGTGCCAGCAGTGAATTTTTTGGGAACGCTGGCTACACCTTC
NA,TRBJ2-7,NA,TRBV29-1,CSVEGTDSAYEQYF,TGCAGCGTTGAAGGGACTGACTCGGCCTACGAGCAGTACTTC
TRBD1,TRBJ1-5,NA,TRBV12-5,CASGPDRGSNQPQHF,TGTGCTAGTGGTCCCGACAGGGGAAGCAATCAGCCCCAGCATTTT
NA,TRBJ1-1,few,TRBV7-9,CASSPRTVDTEAFF,TGTGCCAGCAGCCCAAGGACCGTAGACACTGAAGCTTTCTTT
NA,TRBJ2-5,many,TRBV7-2,CASSLAGKQETQYF,TGTGCCAGCAGCTTAGCGGGAAAACAAGAGACCCAGTACTTC
NA,TRBJ2-7,NA,TRBV7-6,CASSLGGYSTNYEQYF,TGTGCCAGCAGCTTAGGGGGCTATTCCACTAACTACGAGCAGTACTTC
NA,TRBJ1-2,NA,TRBV20-1,CSQPDKYYGYTF,TGCAGTCAACCGGACAAGTACTATGGCTACACCTTC
NA,TRBJ2-7,few,TRBV7-9,CASSPPGWGEQYF,TGTGCCAGCAGCCCTCCGGGCTGGGGGGAGCAGTACTTC
TRBD2,TRBJ2-5,NA,TRBV7-2,CASSFVTSGGGETQYF,TGTGCCAGCAGCTTTGTCACTAGCGGGGGGGGAGAGACCCAGTACTTC
NA,TRBJ1-1,few,TRBV6-1,CASSESVELFF,TGTGCCAGCAGTGAATCTGTGGAGTTGTTCTTT
NA,TRBJ1-6,NA,TRBV20-1,CSASAPGLYSPLHF,TGCAGTGCTAGTGCTCCGGGGTTATACTCACCCCTCCACTTT
TRBD2,TRBJ2-5,many,TRBV7-2,CASSSRLAQETQYF,TGTGCCAGCAGTTCCCGACTAGCACAAGAGACCCAGTACTTC
NA,TRBJ1-2,NA,TRBV2,CASSASGDTRYGYTF,TGTGCCAGCAGTGCCAGCGGGGACACTCGCTATGGCTACACCTTC
TRBD1,TRBJ2-5,many,TRBV14,CASSQAGTGPETQYF,TGTGCCAGCAGCCAAGCGGGGACAGGGCCAGAGACCCAGTACTTC